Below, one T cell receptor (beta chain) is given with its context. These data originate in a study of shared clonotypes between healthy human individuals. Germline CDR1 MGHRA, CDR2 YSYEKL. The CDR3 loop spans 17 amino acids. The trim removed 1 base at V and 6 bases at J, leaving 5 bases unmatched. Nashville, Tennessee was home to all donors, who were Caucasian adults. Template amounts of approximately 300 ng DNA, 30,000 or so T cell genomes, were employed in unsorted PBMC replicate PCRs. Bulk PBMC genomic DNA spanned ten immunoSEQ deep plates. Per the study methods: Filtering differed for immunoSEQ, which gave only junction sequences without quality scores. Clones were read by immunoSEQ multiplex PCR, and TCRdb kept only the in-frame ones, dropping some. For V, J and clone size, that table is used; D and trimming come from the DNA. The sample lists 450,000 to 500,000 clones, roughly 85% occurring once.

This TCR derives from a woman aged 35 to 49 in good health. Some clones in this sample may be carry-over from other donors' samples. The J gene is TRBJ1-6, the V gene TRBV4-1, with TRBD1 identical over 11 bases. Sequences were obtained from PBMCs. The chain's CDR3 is CASSQVPGQGVNSPLHF. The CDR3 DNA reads TGCGCCAGCAGCCAAGTTCCGGGACAGGGGGTTAATTCACCCCTCCACTTT.